The 19 T cell receptor beta chains presented below share a single source sample, sequenced in a study of blood T cell repertoires in COVID-19. Measured with immunoSEQ multiplex PCR; TCRdb has only the in-frame clones, and not every one. This sample carries roughly 150,000 clones, about four fifths of them seen once, and the ten largest clones take 2% to 2.5%. The sequenced sample was peripheral blood. Source of these receptors: an elderly woman with acute or convalescent COVID-19.

This sequence joins TRBV6-2 or TRBV6-3 and TRBJ2-7; 8 nucleotides align to TRBD1. V shed 4 bases and J 7 bases; nucleotides not matched to a gene: 0. Germline CDR1 MNHEY, CDR2 SVGEGT. The CDR3 has 11 amino acids. The CDR3 DNA reads as TGTGCCAGCAGTTGGACAGGGGAGCAGTACTTC. Protein: CASSWTGEQYF.

J is TRBJ1-1 and V is TRBV9; D is unclear. The V gene's germline CDR1 is SGDLS and CDR2 YYNGEE. Trimming removed 4 bases from V and 3 bases from J, with 13 bases in between. CDR3 length equals 14 residues. This chain's CDR3 is CASSLEVADTEAFF. The CDR3 nucleotides read TGTGCCAGCAGCCTCGAGGTTGCTGACACTGAAGCTTTCTTT. Full variable domain (outside the CDR3, taken from reference TRBV9 and TRBJ1-1): DSGVTQTPKHLITATGQRVTLRCSPRSGDLSVYWYQQSLDQGLQFLIQYYNGEERAKGNILERFSAQQFPDLHSELNLSSLELGDSALYFCASSLEVADTEAFFGQGTRLTVV.

Only one count was recorded for this clone. The genes are TRBV5-4 and TRBJ2-2; 7 bases are a match to TRBD1. Germline CDR1 SGHNT, CDR2 YYREEE (reference sequence). The trim removed 4 bases at V and 0 bases at J, leaving 3 bases unmatched. CDR3 length: 15 amino acids. CDR3 coding DNA: TGTGCCAGCAGCCGGGACAGACCGAACACCGGGGAGCTGTTTTTT. Encoded protein: CASSRDRPNTGELFF.

The V gene is TRBV5-6, the J gene TRBJ2-1; 9 positions match TRBD1. CDR3 length: 17 amino acids. The V gene's germline CDR1 is SGHDT and CDR2 YYEEEE. V trimming: 2 bases; J trimming: 9 bases; junction bases outside the gene matches: 15. The CDR3 nucleotides read TGTGCCAGCAGCTTTGGTACAGGGGGCTACGTTTCTGCTGAGCAGTTCTTC. It codes for CASSFGTGGYVSAEQFF.

This clone was picked up a small number of times. The chain combines TRBV6-5 with TRBJ2-7, with 8 bases that match TRBD2. This CDR3 spans 14 amino acids. V lost 6 bases to trimming and J lost 0 bases; unmatched junction nucleotides: 4. Per germline, CDR1 MNHEY and CDR2 SVGAGI. The CDR3 spells CASSRTSTSYEQYF. Here the CDR3 DNA reads TGTGCCAGCAGCCGGACTAGCACCTCCTACGAGCAGTACTTC.

The V gene is TRBV6-5, the J gene TRBJ1-6, with D possibly TRBD1 on 5 matching bases. V shed 1 base and J shed 9 bases, with 13 bases lying between them. Germline-derived CDR1 and CDR2 are MNHEY and SVGAGI. This CDR3 comprises 15 residues. The CDR3 nucleotides read TGTGCCAGCAGTTACTATCGGCAGGGTGTTTCACCCCTCCACTTT. It codes for CASSYYRQGVSPLHF.

The chain recombines TRBV11-2 with TRBJ2-3; 7 bases fit TRBD2. The V and J ends lost 2 bases and 2 bases, in that order; junction bases with no gene match: 7. In germline, CDR1 is SGHAT, CDR2 FQNNGV. This CDR3 is 16 amino acids long. The CDR3 DNA reads as TGTGCCAGCAGCTTACTAATCAGCGGGATCACAGATACGCAGTATTTT. It encodes CASSLLISGITDTQYF.

This clone turned up a few times. The CDR3 protein is CAWSREGWEPAYEQYF. CDR3 in DNA: TGTGCCTGGAGTCGTGAGGGTTGGGAGCCCGCCTACGAGCAGTACTTC. The rearrangement joins TRBV30 to TRBJ2-7; D is possibly TRBD2 (5 bases). Trimming removed 2 bases at V and 2 bases at J, with 19 bases between. Germline V gene data show CDR1 as GTSNPN and CDR2 as SVGIG (reference sequence). The CDR3 is 16 residues long.

The table lists this clone with a count of one. This chain connects TRBV6-5 to TRBJ1-5, with 9 bases aligning to TRBD1. V shed 5 bases and J 4 bases; nucleotides not matched to a gene: 6. This CDR3 has 15 amino acids. The germline CDR1 and CDR2 sequences are MNHEY and SVGAGI. CDR3 residues: CASSPPGQGNQPQHF. CDR3 nucleotides: TGTGCCAGCAGTCCGCCGGGACAGGGTAATCAGCCCCAGCATTTT.

This chain links TRBV9 with TRBJ1-1, with a weak D call TRBD1 (6 bases). V was clipped by 2 bases and J by 5 bases, with 16 bases between them. This CDR3 region has 15 residues. Germline-derived CDR1 and CDR2 are SGDLS and YYNGEE. The CDR3 loop reads CASSVLPGQMTEAFF. The CDR3 region has the DNA TGTGCCAGCAGCGTTCTACCGGGACAAATGACTGAAGCTTTCTTT. The whole variable domain, remainder taken from reference TRBV9 and TRBJ1-1, is DSGVTQTPKHLITATGQRVTLRCSPRSGDLSVYWYQQSLDQGLQFLIQYYNGEERAKGNILERFSAQQFPDLHSELNLSSLELGDSALYFCASSVLPGQMTEAFFGQGTRLTVV.

Turning to this clone: This sample includes further DNA sequences coding for the same CDR3. The genes are TRBV19 and TRBJ2-3; 10 bases match TRBD2. Germline CDR1 reads LNHDA; CDR2 reads SQIVND (reference sequence). The J segment lost 2 bases and the V segment lost 1 base, leaving 6 bases of the junction unmatched. The CDR3 has 17 residues. CDR3 coding DNA: TGTGCCAGTAGTATAGGTTTAGCGGGGGGTAACACAGATACGCAGTATTTT. The encoded protein is CASSIGLAGGNTDTQYF.

This clone was seen just once. The rearrangement joins TRBV19 to TRBJ2-7, with 8 bases lining up with TRBD1. V lost 5 bases and J lost 0; bases outside the gene matches: 6. CDR1 and CDR2 from the germline V gene are LNHDA and SQIVND (reference sequence). The CDR3 loop spans 15 amino acids. The DNA of the CDR3 is TGTGCCAGTAGTCCTCAGGGGGCGAGCTCCTACGAGCAGTACTTC. It is translated as CASSPQGASSYEQYF.

The chain employs TRBV29-1 and TRBJ2-5, with D perhaps matching TRBD2 (6 bases). Trimming cost V 6 bases and J 1 base, with 15 bases left between them. CDR1 SQVTM and CDR2 ANQGSEA come from the germline V gene. The CDR3 contains 14 residues. The CDR3 region has the DNA TGCAGCGTCCCGATGGGGGGAGGCCAAGAGACCCAGTACTTC. Translating gives CSVPMGGGQETQYF.

V and J are TRBV10-3 and TRBJ2-1; maybe TRBD1 (6 bases). Germline lookup yields CDR1 ENHRY and CDR2 SYGVKD. The CDR3 is 14 residues long. Trimming removed 11 bases at V and 6 bases at J, with 20 bases between. The CDR3, as DNA: TGTGCCTCTTCGGGCAGGGGAAGGTCCAATGAGCAGTTCTTC. Translating gives CASSGRGRSNEQFF.

The chain combines TRBV19 with TRBJ1-5, with TRBD1 identical over 7 bases. The CDR3 totals 19 residues. Germline CDR1 is LNHDA and CDR2 is SQIVND (reference sequence). Trimming at V came to 5 bases and at J to 0 bases, leaving 16 bases not matched to a gene. This chain's CDR3 is CASSSQKGGTRTSNQPQHF. The CDR3 DNA sequence: TGTGCCAGTAGTTCCCAAAAAGGGGGCACACGGACTAGCAATCAGCCCCAGCATTTT. Drawing the rest from reference TRBV19 and TRBJ1-5, the complete variable domain is DGGITQSPKYLFRKEGQNVTLSCEQNLNHDAMYWYRQDPGQGLRLIYYSQIVNDFQKGDIAEGYSVSREKKESFPLTVTSAQKNPTAFYLCASSSQKGGTRTSNQPQHFGDGTRLSIL.

V is TRBV11-3 and J is TRBJ2-5; TRBD1 agrees at 9 bases. Unmatched junction bases numbered 6, after V lost 5 bases and J lost 5 bases. The CDR3 sequence is 14 residues long. In germline, CDR1 is SGHNT, CDR2 YENEEA. CDR3 region: CASSRTGAGETQYF. The CDR3 DNA follows: TGTGCCAGCAGCCGGACAGGGGCGGGGGAGACCCAGTACTTC. Using reference TRBV11-3 and TRBJ2-5 for the parts outside the CDR3, the full variable domain is EAGVVQSPRYKIIEKKQPVAFWCNPISGHNTLYWYLQNLGQGPELLIRYENEEAVDDSQLPKDRFSAERLKGVDSTLKIQPAELGDSAVYLCASSRTGAGETQYFGPGTRLLVL.

The chain carries TRBV9 and TRBJ2-7, with 9 bases aligning to TRBD2. Trimming at V came to 0 bases and at J to 0 bases, leaving 4 bases not matched to a gene. This CDR3 comprises 16 residues. Germline values: CDR1 SGDLS, CDR2 YYNGEE. The CDR3 bases are TGTGCCAGCAGCGTAGGCGGTAGCGGGAGCTCCTACGAGCAGTACTTC. Residues: CASSVGGSGSSYEQYF. Based on the CDR3 plus reference TRBV9 and TRBJ2-7, the full variable domain is DSGVTQTPKHLITATGQRVTLRCSPRSGDLSVYWYQQSLDQGLQFLIQYYNGEERAKGNILERFSAQQFPDLHSELNLSSLELGDSALYFCASSVGGSGSSYEQYFGPGTRLTVT.

This clone was detected once. The chain has TRBV2 and TRBJ2-3, with TRBD2 as a possible D gene (6 bases). This CDR3 spans 14 amino acids. Germline V CDR1 and CDR2: SNHLY, FYNNEI. The V and J ends lost 3 bases and 0 bases respectively, with 7 bases between them. CDR3 region: CASSDAGSTDTQYF. The CDR3 DNA reads as TGTGCCAGCAGTGACGCGGGAAGCACAGATACGCAGTATTTT.

The chain couples TRBV3-1 (or the pseudogene TRBV3-2) to TRBJ1-5; D is undetermined. Germline V lookup: CDR1 LGHDT, CDR2 YNNKEL (reference sequence). The CDR3 spans 17 residues. The V gene lost 0 bases and the J gene lost 0 bases, with 12 bases spanning the gap. The CDR3 loop is CASSQDFSGVSNQPQHF. In nucleotides, the CDR3 is TGTGCCAGCAGCCAAGATTTTTCCGGGGTTAGCAATCAGCCCCAGCATTTT.